These 25 T cell receptor beta chains were sequenced from one sample in a study of cytomegalovirus exposure and HLA in healthy donors. The PCR made use of 60 Vbeta and 13 Jbeta primers. Assay: immunoSEQ multiplex PCR; the TCRdb copy retains only in-frame clones and omits some. The data contain around 71,000 clones, 65% to 70% of them singletons. The sequenced sample consisted of PBMCs. The receptors here all came from a male donor in good health and CMV-seropositive.

This clone was detected only a few times. V usage is TRBV27 and J usage is TRBJ2-7; 8 nucleotides match TRBD2. The V gene's germline CDR1 is MNHEY and CDR2 SMNVEV (reference sequence). V lost 6 bases and J lost 2; bases outside the gene matches: 6. The CDR3 contains 14 residues. For the CDR3, the DNA is TGTGCCAGCAGGGGAGCGGGAGAGGCCTACGAGCAGTACTTC. As protein: CASRGAGEAYEQYF.

This clone was observed a handful of times. The chain recombines TRBV6-5 with TRBJ1-2; D may be TRBD1 (6 bases). Germline V gene sequence: CDR1 MNHEY, CDR2 SVGAGI. The CDR3 extends over 13 amino acids. V was trimmed by 5 bases and J by 6 bases, leaving 13 bases between them. Here the CDR3 DNA reads TGTGCCAGCAGTCGTGACAGGATAGATGGCTACACCTTC. Encoded protein: CASSRDRIDGYTF.

This chain links TRBV2 with TRBJ2-1, with D possibly matching TRBD2 (6 bases). Trimming cost V 0 bases and J 9 bases, with 12 bases left between them. Germline CDR1 SNHLY, CDR2 FYNNEI. CDR3 length: 14 residues. CDR3 sequence (DNA): TGTGCCAGCAGTGAAGCGTCGGGAGCTAGTGAGCAGTTCTTC. Its protein is CASSEASGASEQFF.

This sequence joins TRBV7-2 and TRBJ2-3, with no clear D. V lost 5 bases and J 5 bases, leaving 8 bases between the germline ends. The CDR3 length is 12 residues. Germline V CDR1 and CDR2: SGHTA, FQGNSA. For the CDR3, the DNA is TGTGCCAGCAGCGCTTACGGAGATACGCAGTATTTT. Amino acids: CASSAYGDTQYF.

This clone was counted only a few times. The conserved phenylalanine or tryptophan is not found at the CDR3 terminus, so this likely reflects a read error. The DNA is omitted, as the CDR3 cannot be located on it reliably, and the CDR3 follows TCRdb's listing. The chain is built from TRBV6-5 and TRBJ2-7; the tabulated D call, TRBD2, remains unverified against the DNA. Counting both end residues, the CDR3 totals 9 amino acids. CDR1 and CDR2 from the germline V gene are MNHEY and SVGAGI. The CDR3 sequence is CATPGPLGI.

The chain links TRBV6-1 to TRBJ1-2; the D gene is possibly TRBD1 (5 bases). V shed 3 bases and J shed 8 bases, with 13 bases lying between them. Germline V gives CDR1 MNHNS, CDR2 SASEGT. The length of the CDR3 is 13 residues. The CDR3 DNA reads TGTGCCAGCAGTGATTTGTCCTGGGGCGGCTACACCTTC. The encoded protein is CASSDLSWGGYTF.

The V and J genes are TRBV9 and TRBJ2-5, with D perhaps matching TRBD1 (6 bases). The CDR3 is 13 amino acids. The ends were cut back, 7 bases at V and 5 bases at J, with 15 bases in the middle. Germline assignment: CDR1 SGDLS and CDR2 YYNGEE. CDR3 protein: CASSQGKAETQYF. The CDR3 bases are TGTGCCAGCTCTCAGGGGAAGGCGGAGACCCAGTACTTC.

This clone came up a few times. The CDR3 sequence is CSVTQGQGAEAFF. The CDR3 DNA follows: TGCAGCGTGACCCAGGGACAGGGGGCTGAAGCTTTCTTT. The rearrangement uses TRBV29-1 and TRBJ1-1; 11 bases are a match to TRBD1. V lost 6 bases to trimming and J lost 6 bases; unmatched junction nucleotides: 6. The germline gives CDR1 SQVTM, CDR2 ANQGSEA. This CDR3 is built from 13 residues.

The rearrangement joins TRBV27 to TRBJ2-7; 12 positions match TRBD2. This CDR3 region has 14 residues. The junction had 4 bases not matched to a gene; V was cut back by 6 bases and J by 4 bases. Germline V gives CDR1 MNHEY, CDR2 SMNVEV (reference sequence). CDR3 nucleotide sequence: TGTGCCAGCAGCCGTCTAGCGGGAGGGTACGAGCAGTACTTC. Protein product: CASSRLAGGYEQYF.

J is TRBJ1-6 and V is TRBV6-5; possibly TRBD1 for D (5 bases). There are 14 residues in the CDR3. The germline gives CDR1 MNHEY, CDR2 SVGAGI. The V end was cut by 6 bases, the J end by 8 bases, with 14 bases between. CDR3 residues: CASSLGQGDSPLHF. For the CDR3, the DNA is TGTGCCAGCAGCCTGGGTCAGGGCGATTCACCCCTCCACTTT.

CDR3 residues: CASSPRDRYTGELFF. The CDR3, as DNA: TGTGCCAGCAGCCCCCGGGACAGATACACCGGGGAGCTGTTTTTT. The chain joins TRBV6-5 to TRBJ2-2, with 7 bases fitting TRBD1. After removal of 6 bases from V and 3 bases from J, the junction contained 7 bases not matched to a gene. Germline CDR1 and CDR2: MNHEY and SVGAGI. The CDR3 is 15 residues long.

The chain employs TRBV5-1 and TRBJ1-3; D ambiguous. V was shortened by 5 bases and J by 0 bases, with 15 bases between the two germline ends. The germline V gene encodes CDR1 SGHRS and CDR2 YFSETQ. The CDR3 has 16 amino acids. This CDR3 is CASRYSVTSSGNTIYF. The CDR3 bases are TGCGCCAGCAGGTATTCCGTTACATCCTCTGGAAACACCATATATTTT.

The V and J genes are TRBV4-1 and TRBJ2-7, with TRBD2 identical over 8 bases. This CDR3 is 17 amino acids long. After removal of 0 bases from V and 1 base from J, the junction contained 8 bases not matched to a gene. Germline loops: CDR1 MGHRA, CDR2 YSYEKL. The DNA of the CDR3 is TGCGCCAGCAGCCAAGATCGAGCTAGCGGGTTGTCCTACGAGCAGTACTTC. Protein: CASSQDRASGLSYEQYF.

The gene calls are TRBV7-8 and TRBJ1-5, with TRBD1 as a possible D gene (5 bases). V was shortened by 5 bases and J by 4 bases, with 24 bases between the two germline ends. The germline gives CDR1 SGHVS, CDR2 FQNEAQ. CDR3 length: 18 residues. CDR3 protein: CASSPIRTGDKWNQPQHF. In nucleotides, the CDR3 is TGTGCCAGCAGCCCCATAAGAACAGGAGATAAATGGAATCAGCCCCAGCATTTT.

Here the CDR3 DNA reads TGCGCCAGCAGCCAAGTAGCCAGGGGCGACGAGCAGTACTTC. Its protein product is CASSQVARGDEQYF. The chain is built from TRBV4-1 and TRBJ2-7, with D perhaps matching TRBD1 (6 bases). CDR3 length: 14 residues. V lost 1 base and J 5 bases, leaving 12 bases between the germline ends. CDR1 and CDR2 (germline): MGHRA, YSYEKL.

This chain connects TRBV11-2 to TRBJ1-3; the match to TRBD1 covers 7 bases. The V gene end was trimmed by 5 bases and the J gene end by 5 bases; junction bases not matched to a gene: 9. From germline, CDR1 is SGHAT and CDR2 FQNNGV. The CDR3 consists of 15 residues. The CDR3 DNA is TGTGCCAGCAGCCAGACAGGGAAGTATAGAAACACCATATATTTT. Its translation is CASSQTGKYRNTIYF.

This clone was recorded once. V and J are TRBV5-1 and TRBJ1-1; D is perhaps TRBD1 (5 bases). Germline CDR1 and CDR2: SGHRS and YFSETQ. The V end lost 4 bases, the J end lost 1 base, and 11 bases lay between the germline ends. The CDR3 extends over 14 amino acids. The CDR3 reads CASSAVGQNTEAFF. The CDR3 nucleotides are TGCGCCAGCAGCGCCGTCGGACAGAACACTGAAGCTTTCTTT.

V and J are TRBV21-1 and TRBJ2-7; the table names TRBD2, a call not compared with the DNA. TRBV21-1 is a documented pseudogene. The CDR3 length is 14 residues. CDR3 residues: CASSTGRVSYEQYF. CDR3 bases: TGTGCCAGCAGCACGGGGAGGGTTTCCTACGAGCAGTACTTC.

This chain uses TRBV7-9 with TRBJ2-5, with unresolved D. Between the trimmed V and J ends, which lost 2 bases and 5 bases, there was a span of 6 bases. Germline CDR1 reads SEHNR; CDR2 reads FQNEAQ (reference sequence). CDR3 length equals 12 residues. The CDR3 here is CASSLSGETQYF. CDR3 bases: TGTGCCAGCAGCTTATCGGGTGAGACCCAGTACTTC.

On this clone itself: One junction end does not reproduce the germline sequence, and a read error may be involved. The genes are TRBV7-9 and TRBJ1-3, with 7 bases that match TRBD1. CDR3 size: 16 residues. Germline CDR1 and CDR2: SEHNR and FQNEAQ (reference sequence). The CDR3 DNA follows: TGTTCCAGCAGCATGGGACAGCCTCGCTCTGGAAACACCATATATTTT. It encodes CSSSMGQPRSGNTIYF.

The chain couples TRBV27 to TRBJ1-2, with D possibly TRBD1 on 6 matching bases. The CDR3 has 15 residues. Germline V CDR1 and CDR2: MNHEY, SMNVEV (reference sequence). V dropped 4 bases and J dropped 4 bases, with 16 bases sitting between them. CDR3 in DNA: TGTGCCAGCAGTTGGGGCAGGGGCACCCTCTATGGCTACACCTTC. It is translated as CASSWGRGTLYGYTF.

The chain combines TRBV29-1 with TRBJ2-7, with D hard to call. Per the germline V gene, CDR1 is SQVTM and CDR2 is ANQGSEA. The CDR3 covers 14 residues. V was clipped by 4 bases and J by 0 bases, with 13 bases between them. CDR3 nucleotides: TGCAGCGTTGGCGGCCACGGTAGCTCCTACGAGCAGTACTTC. It codes for CSVGGHGSSYEQYF.

This clone has a single count. The chain has TRBV28 and TRBJ2-2; 12 bases map to TRBD1. The CDR3 is made up of 16 amino acids. V was pared by 6 bases and J by 5 bases, with 7 bases of the junction left unmatched. Looked up from germline, CDR1 is MDHEN and CDR2 is SYDVKM. In DNA form, the CDR3 reads TGTGCCAGCAGCGGGGGGACAGGGGGCTGGACCGGGGAGCTGTTTTTT. Translation: CASSGGTGGWTGELFF.

The chain carries TRBV7-2 and TRBJ2-7; D gene ambiguous. This CDR3 spans 16 amino acids. The germline V gene has CDR1 SGHTA and CDR2 FQGNSA. V was cut by 3 bases and J by 0 bases, with 15 bases left in between. Here the CDR3 reads CASSFFIARSSYEQYF. CDR3 coding DNA: TGTGCCAGCAGCTTCTTCATCGCTAGAAGCTCCTACGAGCAGTACTTC.

V usage is TRBV7-6 and J usage is TRBJ1-2; 7 nucleotides match TRBD1. V lost 10 bases to trimming and J lost 4 bases; unmatched junction nucleotides: 3. The CDR3 totals 11 residues. The germline CDR1 and CDR2 sequences are SGHVS and FNYEAQ. CDR3 protein: CAIRDSYGYTF. The CDR3 DNA reads as TGTGCCATCCGGGACAGCTATGGCTACACCTTC.